What follows describes a single TCR beta chain. The antigen is unknown. The CDR3 has 13 amino acids. V dropped 1 base and J dropped 2 bases, with 8 bases sitting between them. CDR1 is GTSNPN, CDR2 SVGIG, per germline (reference sequence). The data belong to a study of cytomegalovirus exposure and HLA in healthy donors. Both 60 Vbeta primers and 13 Jbeta primers went into the PCR. Generated by immunoSEQ multiplex PCR, the TCRdb table keeps only in-frame clones and is missing some. Its listing shows under 200,000 clones. General study results and limits: Reports described diagnosis of cytomegalovirus status by the classifier as highly specific and sensitive.

The V gene is TRBV30, the J gene TRBJ1-2; unclear D gene. The TCR sequence derives from a woman aged 18-35 years in good health and CMV-seropositive. Specimen: PBMCs. The CDR3 DNA follows: TGTGCCTGGAGTGGTCGGGTAAACTATGGCTACACCTTC. The encoded protein is CAWSGRVNYGYTF. Full variable domain (missing parts from reference TRBV30 and TRBJ1-2): SQTIHQWPATLVQPVGSPLSLECTVEGTSNPNLYWYRQAAGRGLQLLFYSVGIGQISSEVPQNLSASRPQDRQFILSSKKLLLSDSGFYLCAWSGRVNYGYTFGSGTRLTVV.